The 6 T cell receptor beta chains listed next were all sequenced from one sample in a study of chemoradiotherapy in HPV16-positive cancers. The data were produced by immunoSEQ multiplex PCR, yet TCRdb's version contains in-frame clones alone and is incomplete. The sample shows approximately 34,000 clones, about 88% of them seen only once. Sequenced material: blood, taken from a patient who underwent chemoradiotherapy. The origin of the receptors is a human donor with HPV-associated anogenital cancer.

This sequence joins TRBV15 and TRBJ2-1; the D call may be TRBD1 or TRBD2 (7 bases each). The V and J ends lost 1 base and 7 bases respectively, with 14 bases between them. CDR3 length: 15 amino acids. Looked up from germline, CDR1 is LNHNV and CDR2 is YYDKDF (reference sequence). CDR3 amino acids: CATSRGGRGPNEQFF. For the CDR3, the DNA is TGTGCCACCAGCAGAGGAGGGAGGGGGCCGAATGAGCAGTTCTTC.

The chain is built from TRBV5-4 and TRBJ2-6; possible D gene TRBD1, 6 bases. Germline lookup yields CDR1 SGHNT and CDR2 YYREEE (reference sequence). The CDR3 runs to 18 residues. The germline V and J ends were trimmed by 5 bases and 0 bases, with 18 bases remaining between them. The CDR3 protein is CASRLLTGTSSGANVLTF. The DNA for the CDR3 is TGTGCCAGCAGACTCTTGACAGGCACTTCCTCTGGGGCCAACGTCCTGACTTTC.

The rearrangement uses TRBV30 and TRBJ2-6, with 8 nucleotides matching TRBD1. CDR1 GTSNPN and CDR2 SVGIG come from the germline V gene (reference sequence). This CDR3 has 13 amino acids. With V trimmed by 8 bases and J by 4 bases, 4 bases remained unmatched. The CDR3 DNA reads as TGTGCCAGACAGGGGACAGGGGCCAACGTCCTGACTTTC. Protein sequence: CARQGTGANVLTF.

This chain connects TRBV27 to TRBJ1-5; D is unclear. Trimming removed 8 bases from V and 6 bases from J, with 5 bases in between. The CDR3 has 10 residues. The V gene's germline CDR1 is MNHEY and CDR2 SMNVEV (reference sequence). For the CDR3, the DNA is TGTGCCAGCGGAGGTCAGCCCCAGCATTTT. Translated: CASGGQPQHF.

This rearrangement joins TRBV2 to TRBJ1-1; D is unresolved. The CDR3 is 16 residues long. CDR1 SNHLY and CDR2 FYNNEI come from the germline V gene. V shed 5 bases and J shed 0 bases, with 16 bases lying between them. The CDR3 DNA reads TGTGCCAGCAGTCCGGAGAGGGTAGCGGTGAACACTGAAGCTTTCTTT. Residues: CASSPERVAVNTEAFF. Full variable domain (rest looked up from reference TRBV2 and TRBJ1-1): EPEVTQTPSHQVTQMGQEVILRCVPISNHLYFYWYRQILGQKVEFLVSFYNNEISEKSEIFDDQFSVERPDGSNFTLKIRSTKLEDSAMYFCASSPERVAVNTEAFFGQGTRLTVV.

In the case of this clone: The junction does not match germline at one end; this may be a read error. The chain has TRBV7-7 and TRBJ2-6; D is uncertain. The CDR3 is made up of 14 amino acids. CDR1 and CDR2 (germline): SSHAT, FNYEAQ (reference sequence). Here the CDR3 DNA reads TGTGCTAGCAGCCCCGACTCTGGGACCAACGTCCTGACTTTC. Protein: CASSPDSGTNVLTF.